Below, one T cell receptor beta chain is given with its context. Germline assignment: CDR1 MNHEY and CDR2 SVGAGI. V lost 7 bases and J lost 6, with 12 bases in between. The CDR3 extends over 12 amino acids. The entry originates in a study of blood T cell repertoires in COVID-19. Using immunoSEQ multiplex PCR, the repertoire was profiled, and TCRdb retains in-frame clones only, with some absent. The sample records about 670,000 clones, 90% being singletons. The sequencing input was peripheral blood. The TCR originated in a woman under 30 with acute or convalescent COVID-19. V and J are TRBV6-5 and TRBJ1-1; no definite D call. The CDR3 sequence: CASNMLGSEAFF. CDR3 sequence (DNA): TGTGCCAGCAACATGCTTGGCTCTGAAGCTTTCTTT.